Below are 5 T cell receptor beta chains sequenced from a single sample in a study of T-cell reconstitution after alpha-beta-depleted transplantation in children. The library targeted TCRbeta and was prepared with unique molecular identifiers. TCRdb independently ran MiXCR on the PCR reads; one entry per CDR3 protein. The sample holds over 85,000 distinct CDR3 sequences; around 7.8% are singletons and the top ten take roughly 15%. This material consisted of PBMCs, taken before TCRalphabeta/CD19-depleted stem cell transplant. All receptors come from a boy aged 2 to 10 with acute lymphoblastic leukemia, due to receive a stem cell transplant.

There are many counts of this clonotype. The gene calls are TRBV5-1 and TRBJ2-1; D is ambiguous. Germline V gene lookup returns CDR1 SGHRS and CDR2 YFSETQ. The germline V and J ends were trimmed by 2 bases and 3 bases, with 9 bases remaining between them. The CDR3 totals 14 residues. The CDR3 region is CASSFGGDYNEQFF. The CDR3 region has the DNA TGCGCCAGCAGCTTTGGTGGTGACTACAATGAGCAGTTCTTC. The whole variable domain, filled in from reference TRBV5-1 and TRBJ2-1, reads KAGVTQTPRYLIKTRGQQVTLSCSPISGHRSVSWYQQTPGQGLQFLFEYFSETQRNKGNFPGRFSGRQFSNSRSEMNVSTLELGDSALYLCASSFGGDYNEQFFGPGTRLTVL.

Details on this clonotype: A much larger clone sits a single nucleotide away, making a read error possible. The chain links TRBV12-3 or TRBV12-4 to TRBJ2-3, with TRBD2 matching 9 bases. The CDR3 loop spans 19 amino acids. CDR3 in DNA: TGTGCCCGCAGTCCCCAAGAGGGCGTTGGCGGGGGGGCCCGGGATACGCAGTATTTT. Residues: CARSPQEGVGGGARDTQYF.

This clonotype showed up many times. One end of the junction does not line up with germline, which may come from a read error. V and J are TRBV7-7 and TRBJ2-3; D is uncertain. The CDR3 is made up of 14 amino acids. The germline CDR1 and CDR2 sequences are SSHAT and FNYEAQ (reference sequence). The CDR3 protein is CASSLGSPTDTQYF. DNA for the CDR3: TGTGCTAGCAGCTTAGGCAGCCCCACAGATACGCAGTATTTT.

This clonotype was counted at least ten times. The chain employs TRBV15 and TRBJ1-2, with TRBD1 as a possible D gene (5 bases). The CDR3 sequence is 13 residues long. CDR1 LNHNV and CDR2 YYDKDF come from the germline V gene (reference sequence). Trimming took 3 bases from V and 5 from J, leaving 10 bases between them. The DNA for the CDR3 is TGTGCCACCAGCAGGGGGGAGGATTATGGCTACACCTTC. Encoded protein: CATSRGEDYGYTF.

There are many counts of this clonotype. The chain is built from TRBV5-1 and TRBJ2-2; D gene uncertain. Trimming stripped 0 bases from V and 2 bases from J, with 8 bases between. The germline V gene has CDR1 SGHRS and CDR2 YFSETQ. The CDR3 runs 15 residues. The CDR3 sequence: CASSLANTNTGELFF. CDR3 DNA sequence: TGCGCCAGCAGCTTGGCCAACACCAACACCGGGGAGCTGTTTTTT.